Listed below are T cell receptor beta chains from one sample, sequenced in a study of blood T cell repertoires in COVID-19. Only in-frame clones appear in the TCRdb table, and some are missing; sequencing was by immunoSEQ multiplex PCR. In the table there are roughly 53,000 clones, roughly 89% of which are singletons. Sequencing was performed on peripheral blood. Receptor source: a man older than 75 with acute or convalescent COVID-19. Both conserved end residues are part of each CDR3. A D gene is named only where the DNA matches it firmly. Rows may omit the clone size; those that give it use once, few, many or a size class.

TRBJ2-2	TRBD2	15	-	TRBV15	CATSGTLAVTGELFF	TGTGCCACCAGCGGAACTCTAGCGGTCACCGGGGAGCTGTTTTTT
TRBJ1-6	TRBD1	12	-	TRBV6-5	CASRQGASPLHF	TGTGCCAGCCGACAGGGGGCGTCACCCCTCCACTTT
TRBJ2-5	TRBD2	15	-	TRBV6-5	CASSFSGGARETQYF	TGTGCCAGCAGTTTTAGCGGGGGGGCCAGGGAGACCCAGTACTTC
TRBJ2-7	-	17	-	TRBV19	CASSLQWTPKGDNEQYF	TGTGCCAGTAGTCTTCAGTGGACACCCAAGGGTGACAACGAGCAGTACTTC
TRBJ2-3	-	19	-	TRBV28	CASSPLYPWTESSTDTQYF	TGTGCCAGCAGTCCGTTATACCCCTGGACAGAATCTAGCACAGATACGCAGTATTTT
TRBJ2-4	-	14	-	TRBV30	CAWSPRVAKNIQYF	TGTGCCTGGAGCCCCAGGGTGGCCAAAAACATTCAGTACTTC
TRBJ1-3	-	20	-	TRBV4-1	CASSSSSNHGGVSSGNTIYF	TGCGCCAGCAGCTCCTCATCGAACCATGGCGGGGTTAGCTCTGGAAACACCATATATTTT
TRBJ1-1	TRBD1	16	-	TRBV27	CASSPDRGRPNTEAFF	TGTGCCAGCAGTCCCGACAGGGGCCGACCGAACACTGAAGCTTTCTTT
TRBJ1-1	TRBD1	14	-	TRBV3-1/TRBV3-2	CASSPIDRGSEAFF	TGTGCCAGCAGCCCAATCGACAGGGGTTCTGAAGCTTTCTTT
TRBJ1-2	-	16	-	TRBV5-6	CASSKSTGTFGYGYTF	TGTGCCAGCAGTAAATCGACAGGAACCTTTGGCTATGGCTACACCTTC
TRBJ2-2	TRBD2	16	-	TRBV18	CASSLLALAETGELFF	TGTGCCAGCTCACTTTTAGCGCTAGCGGAAACCGGGGAGCTGTTTTTT
TRBJ2-3	TRBD2	15	-	TRBV5-4	CASSLSGGATDTQYF	TGTGCCAGCAGCTTGAGCGGGGGGGCAACAGATACGCAGTATTTT
TRBJ2-7	TRBD1	15	-	TRBV5-1	CASSGDRGRLYEQYF	TGCGCCAGCAGCGGCGACAGGGGGCGTCTCTACGAGCAGTACTTC
TRBJ1-5	-	17	-	TRBV7-9	CASSLGGPRQGGQPQHF	TGTGCCAGCAGCTTAGGGGGACCGAGGCAGGGAGGTCAGCCCCAGCATTTT
TRBJ1-4	-	16	-	TRBV3-1/TRBV3-2	CASSQAGAGMIEKLFF	TGTGCCAGCAGCCAAGCGGGCGCGGGGATGATTGAAAAACTGTTTTTT
TRBJ1-4	TRBD1	15	-	TRBV5-6	CASSLLRQGVEKLFF	TGTGCCAGCAGCTTGCTGAGGCAGGGGGTTGAAAAACTGTTTTTT
TRBJ1-2	TRBD1	15	-	TRBV30	CAWSFRQGGNYGYTF	TGTGCCTGGAGTTTCCGACAGGGGGGGAACTATGGCTACACCTTC
TRBJ2-3	-	11	few	TRBV6-6	CASKQDHTQYF	TGTGCCAGCAAACAGGATCATACGCAGTATTTT
TRBJ2-5	-	16	-	TRBV3-1/TRBV3-2	CASSQDGSTAGRAQYF	TGTGCCAGCAGCCAAGATGGGAGCACTGCCGGGAGAGCCCAGTACTTC
TRBJ1-2	-	13	-	TRBV6-5	CASSKDSNYGYTF	TGTGCCAGCAGTAAGGACAGTAACTATGGCTACACCTTC
TRBJ1-1	-	13	-	TRBV6-6	CATREGMNTEAFF	TGTGCCACCCGGGAGGGCATGAACACTGAAGCTTTCTTT
TRBJ1-2	-	15	-	TRBV4-3	CASSQEMMDYYGYTF	TGCGCCAGCAGCCAGGAAATGATGGACTACTATGGCTACACCTTC
TRBJ1-6	TRBD1	15	-	TRBV5-5	CASNYETGYASPLHF	TGTGCCAGCAATTATGAGACAGGGTACGCTTCACCCCTCCACTTT
TRBJ1-2	TRBD1	14	-	TRBV6-5	CASSSDRKNYGYTF	TGTGCCAGCAGTTCGGACAGGAAAAACTATGGCTACACCTTC
TRBJ2-7	-	11	-	TRBV12-5	CASGLGLEQYF	TGTGCTAGTGGTTTGGGCCTAGAGCAGTACTTC
TRBJ1-4	TRBD1	14	-	TRBV19	CASSEQGVASELFF	TGTGCCAGTAGTGAACAGGGGGTGGCGTCGGAACTGTTTTTT
TRBJ1-2	TRBD1	13	-	TRBV27	CASRGTALGGYTF	TGTGCCAGCAGGGGGACAGCTCTCGGGGGCTACACCTTC
TRBJ1-1	-	14	-	TRBV5-1	CASSLRPRGGEAFF	TGCGCCAGCAGCTTGCGCCCCAGAGGGGGTGAAGCTTTCTTT
TRBJ2-7	TRBD1	16	-	TRBV5-1	CASSLASTGGSGEQYF	TGCGCCAGCAGCTTGGCCTCGACAGGGGGCTCGGGCGAGCAGTACTTC
TRBJ1-5	TRBD1	15	-	TRBV6-2/TRBV6-3	CASSYLGRGNQPQHF	TGTGCCAGCAGTTACCTTGGCAGGGGGAATCAGCCCCAGCATTTT
TRBJ1-5	-	15	few	TRBV19	CASSSPARGTQPQHF	TGTGCCAGTAGTAGTCCCGCCAGGGGCACTCAGCCCCAGCATTTT
TRBJ1-2	-	13	-	TRBV3-1/TRBV3-2	CASTPRPNYGYTF	TGTGCCAGCACCCCGAGGCCTAACTATGGCTACACCTTC
TRBJ2-7	TRBD2	16	-	TRBV14	CASSQPGTSGGYEQYF	TGTGCCAGCAGCCAACCAGGGACTAGCGGGGGCTACGAGCAGTACTTC
TRBJ1-6	-	14	-	TRBV7-3	CASSLTGGISPLHF	TGTGCCAGCAGCTTAACGGGGGGGATTTCACCCCTCCACTTT
TRBJ1-1	-	13	few	TRBV7-9	CASSLDARGEAFF	TGTGCCAGCAGCTTAGATGCCAGGGGTGAAGCTTTCTTT
TRBJ1-1	TRBD1	16	-	TRBV18	CASSLGQGAANTEAFF	TGTGCCAGCTCACTGGGACAGGGGGCTGCGAACACTGAAGCTTTCTTT
TRBJ2-7	-	12	-	TRBV7-2	CASRKGPYEQYF	TGTGCCAGCAGAAAGGGGCCCTACGAGCAGTACTTC
TRBJ2-3	TRBD2	15	few	TRBV27	CASSVREGQGDTQYF	TGTGCCAGCAGTGTCCGGGAGGGGCAGGGGGATACGCAGTATTTT
TRBJ2-1	-	13	-	TRBV4-3	CASSQGLNNEQFF	TGCGCCAGCAGCCAAGGACTAAACAATGAGCAGTTCTTC
TRBJ1-3	-	12	-	TRBV27	CAASLTGNTIYF	TGTGCCGCCTCTTTAACAGGAAACACCATATATTTT
TRBJ2-7	-	12	-	TRBV3-1/TRBV3-2	CASSTTGREQYF	TGTGCCAGCAGCACCACGGGTCGGGAGCAGTACTTC
TRBJ1-1	TRBD1	17	-	TRBV7-2	CASSYPGQGATNTEAFF	TGTGCCAGCAGTTACCCCGGACAGGGGGCTACGAACACTGAAGCTTTCTTT
TRBJ2-1	-	15	-	TRBV19	CASSMQWTGDNEQFF	TGTGCCAGTAGTATGCAATGGACGGGAGACAATGAGCAGTTCTTC
TRBJ2-1	-	15	-	TRBV3-1/TRBV3-2	CASSQNPAERNEQFF	TGTGCCAGCAGCCAGAACCCGGCTGAGAGGAATGAGCAGTTCTTC
TRBJ1-2	TRBD1	13	-	TRBV25-1	CASSEDRGSGYTF	TGTGCCAGCAGTGAAGACAGGGGAAGTGGCTACACCTTC
TRBJ2-5	TRBD2	15	-	TRBV5-1	CASSSRTSGGQTQYF	TGCGCCAGCAGCTCGCGGACTAGCGGGGGGCAGACCCAGTACTTC
TRBJ2-5	-	15	once	TRBV7-8	CASRLRGPGEETQYF	TGTGCCAGCAGATTACGGGGCCCGGGGGAGGAGACCCAGTACTTC
TRBJ1-6	-	14	-	TRBV5-6	CASSLVVSDSPLHF	TGTGCCAGCAGCTTGGTTGTCAGTGATTCACCCCTCCACTTT
TRBJ2-7	TRBD2	12	-	TRBV5-4	CASSLAGREQYF	TGTGCCAGCAGCTTGGCCGGGAGGGAGCAGTACTTC
TRBJ1-2	-	15	-	TRBV18	CASSPLPQGIYGYTF	TGTGCCAGCTCACCACTACCCCAGGGCATCTATGGCTACACCTTC
TRBJ1-3	TRBD1	17	-	TRBV28	CASSPSGGLPGGNTIYF	TGTGCCAGCAGTCCCTCAGGGGGACTCCCTGGTGGAAACACCATATATTTT
TRBJ2-7	-	13	-	TRBV10-3	CAISELSSYEQYF	TGTGCCATCAGTGAACTAAGCTCCTACGAGCAGTACTTC
TRBJ2-7	TRBD2	15	-	TRBV5-6	CASILSGVNSYEQYF	TGTGCCAGCATCCTGAGCGGGGTTAACTCCTACGAGCAGTACTTC
TRBJ1-3	-	14	-	TRBV14	CASSQDLSGNTIYF	TGTGCCAGCAGCCAAGACCTCTCTGGAAACACCATATATTTT